This entry is about one T cell receptor (beta chain). The data belong to a study of blood T cell repertoires in COVID-19. Across the study: COVID-19 samples collected from the United States, Italy and Spain covered acute and convalescent phases.

Study processing details: Counts of nucleated cells, estimated from reference gene primer amplification, were obtained. Sequencing used immunoSEQ multiplex PCR; TCRdb keeps in-frame clones, though not all of them. V and J calls and clone size come straight from that table; D and trimming were deduced from the DNA. The sample holds approximately 26,000 clones, roughly 79% seen once. Germline assignment: CDR1 LNHDA and CDR2 SQIVND (reference sequence). The CDR3 spans 17 residues. V was clipped by 0 bases and J by 3 bases, with 15 bases between them. Sequencing was carried out using peripheral blood. The sequence was collected from a man at least 80 years old with active or convalescent COVID-19. The chain employs TRBV19 and TRBJ2-4; unclear D gene. CDR3: CASSIDSSRIGKNIQYF. CDR3 bases: TGTGCCAGTAGTATAGATTCGTCGCGGATTGGCAAAAACATTCAGTACTTC.